The 17 T cell receptor beta chains reported below all come from one sample, sequenced in a study of blood T cell repertoires in COVID-19. Produced via immunoSEQ multiplex PCR; TCRdb's table is partial and in-frame only. Of roughly 150,000 clones listed, roughly 77% are singletons. Sequencing was carried out using peripheral blood. Every receptor here comes from a human donor in a cohort sampled during active COVID-19.

J is TRBJ2-5 and V is TRBV7-2; D is unresolved. Germline V lookup: CDR1 SGHTA, CDR2 FQGNSA. Between the trimmed V and J ends, which lost 1 base and 5 bases, there was a span of 11 bases. This CDR3 has 14 amino acids. The CDR3 spells CASSLGQVLETQYF. CDR3 sequence (DNA): TGTGCCAGCAGCTTAGGCCAGGTTTTGGAGACCCAGTACTTC.

The rearrangement links TRBV7-8 to TRBJ2-1; 8 bases agree with TRBD1. The CDR3 covers 16 residues. The germline CDR1 and CDR2 sequences are SGHVS and FQNEAQ. After removal of 5 bases from V and 0 bases from J, the junction contained 6 bases not matched to a gene. The CDR3 spells CASSLRTGSSYNEQFF. In DNA form, the CDR3 reads TGTGCCAGCAGCCTAAGGACAGGGAGCTCCTACAATGAGCAGTTCTTC.

This chain uses TRBV13 with TRBJ2-7, with D perhaps TRBD1 (7 bases). The V end lost 2 bases, the J end lost 1 base, and 15 bases lay between the germline ends. Germline assignment: CDR1 PRHDT and CDR2 FYEKMQ (reference sequence). The CDR3 has 16 residues. CDR3 in DNA: TGTGCCAGCAGCTTAACCCGGACAGGACTATCCTACGAGCAGTACTTC. Protein: CASSLTRTGLSYEQYF.

This chain connects TRBV20-1 to TRBJ2-6, with no clear D. Germline CDR1 and CDR2: DFQATT and SNEGSKA (reference sequence). Trimming took off 3 bases at V and 10 bases at J, with 10 bases between the two ends. The CDR3 contains 12 residues. The CDR3 sequence is CSASSSVNVLTF. CDR3 DNA sequence: TGCAGTGCTAGTTCCTCAGTGAACGTCCTGACTTTC.

The V gene is TRBV6-5, the J gene TRBJ2-7; 9 bases agree with TRBD1. The CDR3 has 15 residues. Germline V gene lookup returns CDR1 MNHEY and CDR2 SVGAGI. V shed 3 bases and J 6 bases; nucleotides not matched to a gene: 9. DNA for the CDR3: TGTGCCAGCAGTTATCCCGGGACAGGGATCAGCGAGCAGTACTTC. This gives the protein CASSYPGTGISEQYF.

The rearrangement uses TRBV30 and TRBJ2-4; tentatively, D is TRBD2 (5 bases). This CDR3 has 11 residues. Germline loops: CDR1 GTSNPN, CDR2 SVGIG (reference sequence). Trimming stripped 5 bases from V and 9 bases from J, with 11 bases between. In nucleotides, the CDR3 is TGTGCCTGGCAGGAGGCCTTCATTCAGTACTTC. Residues: CAWQEAFIQYF.

This clone was seen only once. The rearrangement links TRBV7-2 to TRBJ2-7, with 9 bases aligning to TRBD1. The CDR3 runs to 15 residues. Looked up from germline, CDR1 is SGHTA and CDR2 is FQGNSA. With V trimmed by 6 bases and J by 2 bases, 8 bases remained unmatched. CDR3 sequence: CASSSGTGSPYEQYF. The CDR3 DNA sequence: TGTGCCAGCAGTTCCGGGACAGGGTCCCCCTACGAGCAGTACTTC. Complete variable domain (other parts from reference TRBV7-2 and TRBJ2-7): GAGVSQSPSNKVTEKGKDVELRCDPISGHTALYWYRQSLGQGLEFLIYFQGNSAPDKSGLPSDRFSAERTGGSVSTLTIQRTQQEDSAVYLCASSSGTGSPYEQYFGPGTRLTVT.

The CDR3 coding sequence is TGTGCCAGCAGACCCCCTTCCGCGGGTATCCATGAGCAGTTCTTC. This codes for CASRPPSAGIHEQFF. The V gene is TRBV7-9, the J gene TRBJ2-1; D is possibly TRBD2 (5 bases). The CDR3 has 15 residues. Trimming shortened V by 6 bases and J by 8 bases, and 20 bases separated the two germline ends. CDR1 is SEHNR and CDR2 is FQNEAQ in the germline V gene (reference sequence).

The genes are TRBV2 and TRBJ1-3, with D hard to call. The CDR3 spans 15 residues. The germline V gene encodes CDR1 SNHLY and CDR2 FYNNEI. V lost 6 bases and J lost 0, with 12 bases in between. The CDR3 spells CASSSGRISGNTIYF. The CDR3 DNA reads as TGTGCCAGCAGCTCGGGTCGGATCTCTGGAAACACCATATATTTT.

The J gene is TRBJ2-5, the V gene TRBV2; 11 bases agree with TRBD2. From germline, CDR1 is SNHLY and CDR2 FYNNEI. The J segment lost 5 bases and the V segment lost 4 bases, leaving 6 bases of the junction unmatched. The CDR3 length is 15 residues. CDR3 sequence: CASSVPSGGRETQYF. Written as DNA, the CDR3 is TGTGCCAGCAGTGTTCCTAGCGGGGGGAGGGAGACCCAGTACTTC.

The chain couples TRBV28 to TRBJ2-7; D is perhaps TRBD1 (5 bases). The CDR3 runs 15 residues. Germline CDR1 MDHEN, CDR2 SYDVKM. Trimming took 6 bases from V and 6 from J, leaving 21 bases between them. The CDR3 reads CASRVYSGSRIEQYF. DNA of the CDR3: TGTGCCAGCAGAGTATATTCAGGGTCCAGGATCGAGCAGTACTTC.

V is TRBV2 and J is TRBJ1-1; 7 bases agree with TRBD1. CDR1 is SNHLY and CDR2 is FYNNEI in the germline V gene. This CDR3 is built from 13 residues. Trimming cost V 6 bases and J 3 bases; bases outside gene matches: 4. This CDR3 reads CASRETGDTEAFF. The CDR3 nucleotides are TGTGCCAGCAGAGAAACAGGGGACACTGAAGCTTTCTTT.

This sequence joins TRBV3-1 (or the pseudogene TRBV3-2) and TRBJ2-5, with 7 nucleotides matching TRBD2. V lost 1 base to trimming and J lost 1 base; unmatched junction nucleotides: 12. The CDR3 has 18 residues. Germline V gene sequence: CDR1 LGHDT, CDR2 YNNKEL (reference sequence). The CDR3 here is CASSQVARRRGFQETQYF. The CDR3 DNA reads TGTGCCAGCAGCCAAGTGGCCCGGAGGCGGGGGTTCCAAGAGACCCAGTACTTC.

V gene TRBV11-2 combines with J gene TRBJ1-3; 9 nucleotides agree with TRBD1. This CDR3 spans 16 amino acids. The V gene end was trimmed by 5 bases and the J gene end by 0 bases; junction bases not matched to a gene: 5. Germline lookup yields CDR1 SGHAT and CDR2 FQNNGV. The CDR3 region has the DNA TGTGCCAGCAGCACGGGACAGGGAACCTCTGGAAACACCATATATTTT. This gives the protein CASSTGQGTSGNTIYF.

This sequence joins TRBV6-5 and TRBJ2-3, with no clear D. V was trimmed by 0 bases and J by 0 bases, leaving 10 bases between them. CDR3 size: 16 residues. Per the germline V gene, CDR1 is MNHEY and CDR2 is SVGAGI. Here the CDR3 reads CASSYSPPTSTDTQYF. Here the CDR3 DNA reads TGTGCCAGCAGTTACTCTCCGCCAACTAGCACAGATACGCAGTATTTT.

The rearrangement joins TRBV4-1 to TRBJ2-7; D is undetermined. Trimming stripped 0 bases from V and 2 bases from J, with 14 bases between. The V gene's germline CDR1 is MGHRA and CDR2 YSYEKL. CDR3 length: 16 residues. The CDR3 coding sequence is TGCGCCAGCAGCCAAGATGCTCACGGTTCCACCTACGAGCAGTACTTC. Translated: CASSQDAHGSTYEQYF.

The chain uses TRBV5-1 and TRBJ1-2; 8 bases are a match to TRBD1. Germline V gene data show CDR1 as SGHRS and CDR2 as YFSETQ. The CDR3 consists of 14 residues. Trimming at V came to 4 bases and at J to 4 bases, leaving 6 bases not matched to a gene. In DNA, the CDR3 is TGCGCCAGCAGCCCAGGGGGCGTTAGCTATGGCTACACCTTC. It translates to CASSPGGVSYGYTF.